The T cell receptor beta chain under discussion was sequenced for a study of T cell responses to AZD1222 COVID-19 vaccine. The table lists this clone with a count of one. Antigen specificity is unknown. Looked up from germline, CDR1 is SGHNT and CDR2 is YYREEE (reference sequence). V lost 3 bases to trimming and J lost 9 bases; unmatched junction nucleotides: 7. This CDR3 is 15 amino acids long. Study-level findings and limits: When two AZD1222 doses had been given, Spike-specific TCR breadth and depth rose. In all cases, repertoires were sampled only after the peak T cell response.

TCRdb's copy holds only in-frame clones and misses some; the assay was immunoSEQ multiplex PCR. This table has about 100,000 clones, 85% to 90% appearing once. The V gene is TRBV5-4, the J gene TRBJ2-1; 12 bases line up with TRBD2. This clonotype was sampled from an adult in good health. The material sequenced was peripheral blood, taken on day 0 of AZD1222 vaccination. The CDR3 sequence: CASSSRLAGASEQFF. In DNA, the CDR3 is TGTGCCAGCAGCTCGAGACTAGCGGGAGCGAGTGAGCAGTTCTTC.